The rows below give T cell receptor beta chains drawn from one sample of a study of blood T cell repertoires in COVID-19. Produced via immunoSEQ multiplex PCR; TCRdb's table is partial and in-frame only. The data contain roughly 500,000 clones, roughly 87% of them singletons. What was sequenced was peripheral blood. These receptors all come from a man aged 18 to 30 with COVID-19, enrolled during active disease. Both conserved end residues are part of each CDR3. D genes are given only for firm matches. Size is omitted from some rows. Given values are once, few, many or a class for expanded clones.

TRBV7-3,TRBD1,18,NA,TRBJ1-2,CASSLSSLLRQGSKGYTF
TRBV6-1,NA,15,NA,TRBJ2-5,CASSETGLGAKTQYF
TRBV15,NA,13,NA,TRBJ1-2,CATRTEYNYGYTF
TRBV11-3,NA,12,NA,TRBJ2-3,CASSPTGYTQYF
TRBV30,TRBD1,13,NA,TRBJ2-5,CAGGQGSAKTQYF
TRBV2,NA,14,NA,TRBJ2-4,CASSGRSPENIQYF
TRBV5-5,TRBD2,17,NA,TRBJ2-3,CASSLAFRDYSTDTQYF
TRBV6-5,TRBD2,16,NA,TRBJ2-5,CASSYSASGGEGTQYF
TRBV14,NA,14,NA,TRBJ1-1,CASSRLAMNTEAFF
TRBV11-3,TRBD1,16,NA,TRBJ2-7,CASSSSGTGGSYEQYF
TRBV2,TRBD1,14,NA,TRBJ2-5,CASKRQGAGETQYF
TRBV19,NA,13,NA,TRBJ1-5,CASSSGNNQPQHF
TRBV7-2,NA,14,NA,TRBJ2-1,CASSSDYFYNEQFF
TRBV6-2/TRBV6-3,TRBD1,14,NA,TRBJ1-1,CASSYTGAAPEAFF
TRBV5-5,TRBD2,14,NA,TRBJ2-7,CASTPYSGSWEQYF
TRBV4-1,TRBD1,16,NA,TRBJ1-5,CASSQEGQFGSQPQHF
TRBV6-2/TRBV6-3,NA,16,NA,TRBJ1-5,CASSYGSLPSGQPQHF
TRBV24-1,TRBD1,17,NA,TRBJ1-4,CATLTLDRRRDDEKLFF
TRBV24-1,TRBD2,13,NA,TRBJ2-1,CATKTSGSDEQFF
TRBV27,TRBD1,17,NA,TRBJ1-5,CASSPGQGGLKSQPQHF
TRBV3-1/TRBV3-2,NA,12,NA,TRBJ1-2,CASSLRESGYTF
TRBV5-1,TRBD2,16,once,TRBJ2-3,CASSPTSGMSPDTQYF
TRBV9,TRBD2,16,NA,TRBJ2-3,CASSASGRAITDTQYF
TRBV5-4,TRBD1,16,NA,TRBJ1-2,CASSLEATGEYYGYTF
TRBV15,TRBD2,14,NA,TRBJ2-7,CATSLAGGLPEQYF
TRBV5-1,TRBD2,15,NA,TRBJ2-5,CASSLNSGREETQYF
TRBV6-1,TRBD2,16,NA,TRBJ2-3,CASSDFWEGLSDTQYF
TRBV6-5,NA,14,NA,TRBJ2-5,CASQADPYQETQYF
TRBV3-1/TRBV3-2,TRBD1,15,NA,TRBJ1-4,CASSPWDRGVEKLFF
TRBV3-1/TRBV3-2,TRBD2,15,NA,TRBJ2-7,CASSQAWGGSYEQYF